These 20 T cell receptor beta chains were all obtained from the same sample, sequenced in a study of Graves' ophthalmopathy and Graves' hyperthyroidism. TCR beta CDR3 regions were amplified from RNA transcripts. After a first-round RT-PCR with HTBI primers, a second-round multiplex PCR was run. TCRdb recomputed calls from the multiplex PCR reads with MiXCR, one row per CDR3 protein. The table shows 650,000 to 900,000 distinct CDR3 sequences, with 40% occurring only once. Material: peripheral blood. These receptors all come from an adult man with Graves' ophthalmopathy.

This clonotype was counted between two and nine times. This chain joins TRBV12-3 or TRBV12-4 and TRBJ2-6; a weak D match, TRBD1 (5 bases). Trimming shortened V by 3 bases and J by 0 bases, and 9 bases separated the two germline ends. CDR3 length equals 16 residues. The CDR3 nucleotides read TGTGCCAGCAGTTTCCAGGGTAGCTCTGGGGCCAACGTCCTGACTTTC. Its protein product is CASSFQGSSGANVLTF.

Many counts were recorded for this clonotype. The J gene is TRBJ2-5, the V gene TRBV29-1; weak D call: TRBD2 (5 bases). V dropped 4 bases and J dropped 5 bases, with 11 bases sitting between them. Germline values: CDR1 SQVTM, CDR2 ANQGSEA. The CDR3 runs to 12 residues. As DNA, the CDR3 is TGCAGCGTTGCGGCGGGTTTTGAGACCCAGTACTTC. Residues: CSVAAGFETQYF. Filled out from reference TRBV29-1 and TRBJ2-5, the complete variable domain reads SAVISQKPSRDICQRGTSLTIQCQVDSQVTMMFWYRQQPGQSLTLIATANQGSEATYESGFVIDKFPISRPNLTFSTLTVSNMSPEDSSIYLCSVAAGFETQYFGPGTRLLVL.

The chain joins TRBV2 to TRBJ2-5, with D possibly being TRBD1 (6 bases). Trimming stripped 4 bases from V and 4 bases from J, with 10 bases between. From germline, CDR1 is SNHLY and CDR2 FYNNEI. This CDR3 has 13 residues. CDR3: CASSATGPETQYF. CDR3 bases: TGTGCCAGCAGTGCCACAGGGCCAGAGACCCAGTACTTC.

As concerns this clonotype: Sequence at one end of the junction differs from germline and may be a read error. CDR3 sequence: CAISVRGSFGYTF. The CDR3 DNA sequence: TGTGCCATCAGTGTAAGGGGTTCATTTGGCTACACCTTC. The chain carries TRBV2 and TRBJ1-2, with D possibly TRBD1 on 5 matching bases. The CDR3 contains 13 residues. Per germline, CDR1 SNHLY and CDR2 FYNNEI.

On this clonotype itself: Germline is not matched at one junction end, which may reflect a read error. The chain links TRBV10-3 to TRBJ1-3; no clear D. CDR3 length equals 15 residues. Germline CDR1 is ENHRY and CDR2 is SYGVKD. CDR3 loop: CASRPHGSSGNTVYF. The DNA of the CDR3 is TGTGCCAGCAGACCCCACGGAAGCTCTGGAAACACCGTATATTTT.

The chain recombines TRBV10-3 with TRBJ1-1, with 9 bases that match TRBD1. The V segment lost 5 bases and the J segment 3 bases; nucleotides outside the gene matches: 4. The V gene's germline CDR1 is ENHRY and CDR2 SYGVKD. The CDR3 spans 14 residues. The CDR3 spells CAISLQGADTEAFF. In nucleotides, the CDR3 is TGTGCCATCAGTTTACAGGGGGCCGACACTGAAGCTTTCTTT.

With regard to this clonotype: Germline and junction disagree at one end, which may indicate a read error. This chain uses TRBV10-3 with TRBJ2-7, with a weak D call TRBD2 (6 bases). CDR3 length equals 12 residues. Germline CDR1 ENHRY, CDR2 SYGVKD. The CDR3 bases are TGTGCCACCAGTGAGTCAAGGCGGGACCCTATCTTC. It is translated as CATSESRRDPIF.

The rearrangement links TRBV29-1 to TRBJ1-2; tentative D call: TRBD1 (5 bases). Germline lookup yields CDR1 SQVTM and CDR2 ANQGSEA. V lost 8 bases, J lost 2 bases, and 18 bases lay in between. The CDR3 runs to 14 residues. DNA of the CDR3: TGCAGCCAAGATAACGACAGAATGAACTATGGCTACACCTTC. This codes for CSQDNDRMNYGYTF.

This rearrangement joins TRBV20-1 to TRBJ1-4; 9 bases line up with TRBD1. The V gene's germline CDR1 is DFQATT and CDR2 SNEGSKA (reference sequence). V trimming: 6 bases; J trimming: 8 bases; junction bases outside the gene matches: 10. This CDR3 contains 14 residues. The CDR3 DNA reads TGCAGTGCCGGAGGGGGACAGGGAGAAGAAAAACTGTTTTTT. Residues: CSAGGGQGEEKLFF.

The chain uses TRBV5-4 and TRBJ1-2, with D maybe TRBD1 (6 bases). This CDR3 contains 14 residues. Germline V gene data show CDR1 as SGHNT and CDR2 as YYREEE (reference sequence). V lost 4 bases and J lost 5, with 15 bases in between. The CDR3 is CASSTTQGGYGYTF. The CDR3 DNA is TGTGCCAGCAGCACGACACAGGGAGGATATGGCTACACCTTC.

About this clonotype: One end of the junction is discordant with germline, which a read error may explain. The CDR3 DNA reads as TGTGCCAGCAGTTTATGGGGGACAGACGGCTTCTACTTC. It specifies CASSLWGTDGFYF. The chain links TRBV10-3 to TRBJ2-7, with 7 bases matching TRBD1. The CDR3 runs 13 residues. Germline CDR1 ENHRY, CDR2 SYGVKD.

The V call is TRBV10-3, the J call TRBJ1-2; the D is unclear. From germline, CDR1 is ENHRY and CDR2 SYGVKD. Trimming cost V 7 bases and J 11 bases, with 17 bases left between them. This CDR3 region has 12 residues. CDR3 sequence (DNA): TGTGCCATCACTCCCCTCGGGGAGGGATACACCTTC. Residues: CAITPLGEGYTF.

The J gene is TRBJ1-5, the V gene TRBV15; D perhaps matches TRBD1 (5 bases). The CDR3 is 17 amino acids. V was trimmed by 3 bases and J by 5 bases, leaving 20 bases between them. CDR1 is LNHNV and CDR2 is YYDKDF in the germline V gene (reference sequence). CDR3 DNA sequence: TGTGCCACCAGCAGCTTGGGGGGGACCTCAGGGTATCAGCCCCAGCATTTT. Residues: CATSSLGGTSGYQPQHF. Full variable domain (remainder filled in from reference TRBV15 and TRBJ1-5): DAMVIQNPRYQVTQFGKPVTLSCSQTLNHNVMYWYQQKSSQAPKLLFHYYDKDFNNEADTPDNFQSRRPNTSFCFLDIRSPGLGDTAMYLCATSSLGGTSGYQPQHFGDGTRLSIL.

The gene calls are TRBV2 and TRBJ2-2, with a weak D call TRBD1 (7 bases). Trimming took 11 bases from V and 3 from J, leaving 13 bases between them. The CDR3 is made up of 13 amino acids. Germline CDR1 and CDR2: SNHLY and FYNNEI. CDR3 sequence: CAGGTAHTGELFF. DNA for the CDR3: TGTGCCGGAGGGACAGCCCACACCGGGGAGCTGTTTTTT.

There are a few counts of this clonotype. This chain links TRBV20-1 with TRBJ2-2; TRBD2 matches at 14 bases. This CDR3 has 15 residues. The germline V gene has CDR1 DFQATT and CDR2 SNEGSKA (reference sequence). V lost 3 bases and J lost 7; bases outside the gene matches: 4. The CDR3 DNA sequence: TGCAGTGCTAGCGGACTAGCGGGAGGAGGCGGGGAGCTGTTTTTT. Translated, it gives CSASGLAGGGGELFF.

This chain connects TRBV2 to TRBJ1-4; D might be TRBD1 (6 bases). V lost 8 bases and J 3 bases, leaving 7 bases between the germline ends. This CDR3 is 12 amino acids long. CDR1 SNHLY and CDR2 FYNNEI come from the germline V gene. The CDR3 sequence is CASGQPNEKLFF. The CDR3 nucleotides are TGTGCCAGCGGACAGCCTAATGAAAAACTGTTTTTT.

With respect to this clonotype: An end of the junction differs from the germline gene, which may be a read error. The chain has TRBV10-3 and TRBJ1-3; D call uncertain. The germline V gene encodes CDR1 ENHRY and CDR2 SYGVKD. The CDR3 runs to 13 residues. In DNA, the CDR3 is TGTGCCAGCAGTTTACGGACCATCGACACCATATATTTT. This codes for CASSLRTIDTIYF.

This clonotype appeared many times. The genes are TRBV10-2 and TRBJ1-2; TRBD1 agrees at 9 bases. CDR1 is WSHSY and CDR2 is SAAADI in the germline V gene. V was clipped by 4 bases and J by 6 bases; unmatched bases: 0. The CDR3 consists of 12 residues. The CDR3, as DNA: TGCGCCAGCAGTGGGACAGGGGATGGCTACACCTTC. Translating it yields CASSGTGDGYTF.

This chain links TRBV20-1 with TRBJ1-3, with D uncertain. Trimming took 5 bases from V and 4 from J, leaving 15 bases between them. The germline gives CDR1 DFQATT, CDR2 SNEGSKA (reference sequence). The CDR3 contains 14 residues. The CDR3 DNA reads as TGCAGTGCTCTACGGGCCGGGGTGGGAAACACCATATATTTT. Protein: CSALRAGVGNTIYF.

The chain couples TRBV29-1 to TRBJ2-7, with no clear D. The CDR3 loop spans 13 amino acids. Germline CDR1 and CDR2: SQVTM and ANQGSEA. The V end was cut by 0 bases, the J end by 6 bases, with 12 bases between. The CDR3 nucleotides are TGCAGCGTTGAAGAACAGCCCCGACTCGAGCAGTACTTC. It translates to CSVEEQPRLEQYF.